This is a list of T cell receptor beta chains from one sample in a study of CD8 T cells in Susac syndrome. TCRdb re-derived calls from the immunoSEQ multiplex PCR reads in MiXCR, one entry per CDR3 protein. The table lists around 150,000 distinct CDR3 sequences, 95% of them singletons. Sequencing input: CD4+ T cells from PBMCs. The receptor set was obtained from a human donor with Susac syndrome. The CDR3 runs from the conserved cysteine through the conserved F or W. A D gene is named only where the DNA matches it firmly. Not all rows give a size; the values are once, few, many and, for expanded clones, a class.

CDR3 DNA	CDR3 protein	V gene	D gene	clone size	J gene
TGTGCCAGCAGTCCCATAAGCGGGGGCTCAAGCACAGATACGCAGTATTTT	CASSPISGGSSTDTQYF	TRBV12-3/TRBV12-4	TRBD2	NA	TRBJ2-3
TGCAGTGCTAGTCCCTTTGTAGCGGGTCTTCTCGAGCAGTACTTC	CSASPFVAGLLEQYF	TRBV20-1	TRBD2	NA	TRBJ2-7
TGTGCCAGCAGTGCTCTAGGTAGGAATCAGCCCCAGCATTTT	CASSALGRNQPQHF	TRBV2	NA	NA	TRBJ1-5
TGCAGCGTGGGGCTGGGCGGTGAGCAGTTCTTC	CSVGLGGEQFF	TRBV29-1	NA	NA	TRBJ2-1
TGTGCCAGCAGCAGGGTTATGAACACTGAAGCTTTCTTT	CASSRVMNTEAFF	TRBV2	NA	once	TRBJ1-1
TGCAGCGTTACTGCCCCGCGCGGGGCCCAAAACTATGGCTACACCTTC	CSVTAPRGAQNYGYTF	TRBV29-1	NA	NA	TRBJ1-2
TGCGCCAGCAGCTTGGGGGACTCCAGCTCCTACGAGCAGTACTTC	CASSLGDSSSYEQYF	TRBV5-1	NA	NA	TRBJ2-7
TGCAGTGCTAGAGATTCCGGGGGGTCCAATTCACCCCTCCACTTT	CSARDSGGSNSPLHF	TRBV20-1	NA	NA	TRBJ1-6
TGCGCCAGCAGCTACTCGGGGGACTACGAGCAGTACTTC	CASSYSGDYEQYF	TRBV5-1	NA	NA	TRBJ2-7
TGTGCCAGCAGTGGGGTAGGGGGTCCCGATACGCAGTATTTT	CASSGVGGPDTQYF	TRBV25-1	NA	NA	TRBJ2-3
TGTGCCAGCAGCCAAGTTGACGGCGAGCAGTACTTC	CASSQVDGEQYF	TRBV3-1	NA	NA	TRBJ2-7
TGTGCCAGCAGTCCCGGGACAGACCTCACCTACGAGCAGTACTTC	CASSPGTDLTYEQYF	TRBV2	TRBD1	once	TRBJ2-7
TGCAGCGTTTACAGGGGAACCTACGAGCAGTACTTC	CSVYRGTYEQYF	TRBV29-1	TRBD1	NA	TRBJ2-7
TGTGCCAGCAGTCCCGTGGTGCGCAGGGGTGGCTACACCTTC	CASSPVVRRGGYTF	TRBV27	NA	NA	TRBJ1-2
TGTGCCAGCAGCTTACAGGGTAACAGTGAAGCTTTCTTT	CASSLQGNSEAFF	TRBV7-9	NA	NA	TRBJ1-1
TGTGCCAGCAGTCAAGGTGGCCTCGGGGGAGAGCAGTACTTC	CASSQGGLGGEQYF	TRBV28	NA	once	TRBJ2-7
TGTGCCAGCAGTCCCCCCCCGGGACAGGGGGCCTACGAGCAGTACTTC	CASSPPPGQGAYEQYF	TRBV28	TRBD1	NA	TRBJ2-7
TGTGCCAGCAGTTCGAAGGACAGGGACTCCTACGAGCAGTACTTC	CASSSKDRDSYEQYF	TRBV5-4	TRBD1	NA	TRBJ2-7
TGTGCCAGCAGCGTAGTAACTGACTATGGCTACACCTTC	CASSVVTDYGYTF	TRBV9	NA	NA	TRBJ1-2
TGTGCCAGCAGCACCTTAGGGGACGCGACTCGATATGAGCAGTTCTTC	CASSTLGDATRYEQFF	TRBV14	NA	NA	TRBJ2-1
TGTGCCAGCTCACCCCGATCGGCTAACACTGAAGCTTTCTTT	CASSPRSANTEAFF	TRBV18	NA	NA	TRBJ1-1
TGCAGTGTGTACAGGGGCAATGGCTACACCTTC	CSVYRGNGYTF	TRBV20-1	TRBD1	NA	TRBJ1-2
TGTGCCAGCAGCCCCGGCGGGGGCGTTGGCTACACCTTC	CASSPGGGVGYTF	TRBV2	NA	NA	TRBJ1-2
TGCAGTGCTAGAAAACAGGGATTTCAGCCCCAGCATTTT	CSARKQGFQPQHF	TRBV20-1	NA	NA	TRBJ1-5
TGCGCCAGCGGAACGGGCGGCTCTTACGAGCAGTACTTC	CASGTGGSYEQYF	TRBV5-1	NA	NA	TRBJ2-7
TGCAGTGCTAGAGATCGCCGGCTAGCGGGGGGAATCTCACTCACAGATACGCAGTATTTT	CSARDRRLAGGISLTDTQYF	TRBV20-1	TRBD2	NA	TRBJ2-3
TGTGCCAGTGGAACGGGGGGCGAAGATACGCAGTATTTT	CASGTGGEDTQYF	TRBV19	NA	NA	TRBJ2-3
TGCAGTGCTAGATCTAATATCCCGACAGTGAACACTGAAGCTTTCTTT	CSARSNIPTVNTEAFF	TRBV20-1	NA	NA	TRBJ1-1
TGCGCCAGCAGCCACGGTGGCAACAAAGCCTACAATGAGCAGTTCTTC	CASSHGGNKAYNEQFF	TRBV4-1	NA	NA	TRBJ2-1
TGCAGTGCCCATAGCGGGATATTGATGCGAGCCCAGTACTTC	CSAHSGILMRAQYF	TRBV20-1	TRBD2	NA	TRBJ2-5
TGCAGCTCAGACAGCGGCGAGACCCAGTACTTC	CSSDSGETQYF	TRBV29-1	NA	NA	TRBJ2-5
TGTGCCAGCAGCTTACTCCAAACGTATGGGACCCAGTACTTC	CASSLLQTYGTQYF	TRBV7-9	NA	NA	TRBJ2-5
TGCGCCAGCAGCTTCTCGGGGGGAGCGGATACGCAGTATTTT	CASSFSGGADTQYF	TRBV5-1	TRBD2	NA	TRBJ2-3
TGTGCCAGCAGCTTAACTCAGGGACGGATGAACACTGAAGCTTTCTTT	CASSLTQGRMNTEAFF	TRBV7-9	NA	NA	TRBJ1-1
TGCGCCAGCAGCCCTACAGGGACCTACAATGAGCAGTTCTTC	CASSPTGTYNEQFF	TRBV5-1	NA	NA	TRBJ2-1
TGTGCCAGCAGCGTAGGGTGGGTCGGGAGCTCCTACGAGCAGTACTTC	CASSVGWVGSSYEQYF	TRBV9	NA	NA	TRBJ2-7
TGTGCCAGCAGTGCTAGGGACCGCACTTCATATGGCTACACCTTC	CASSARDRTSYGYTF	TRBV12-3/TRBV12-4	NA	NA	TRBJ1-2
TGCAGTGCTAGAGATCCCCGGGTCACCTTC	CSARDPRVTF	TRBV20-1	NA	NA	TRBJ1-2
TGTGCCACCAGCAGAGATCTCACAGATACGCAGTATTTT	CATSRDLTDTQYF	TRBV15	NA	NA	TRBJ2-3
TGTGCCAGCACCAACAAGGAGACCCAGTACTTC	CASTNKETQYF	TRBV18	NA	NA	TRBJ2-5
TGTGCCAGCAGCAAAGCAAGGGACAGGGGATCATCATCACCCCTCCACTTT	CASSKARDRGSSSPLHF	TRBV21-1	NA	NA	TRBJ1-6
TGCGCCAGCTCGGGGGGCTCCGGGACCGCAACTAATGAAAAACTGTTTTTT	CASSGGSGTATNEKLFF	TRBV5-1	NA	NA	TRBJ1-4
TGCAGTGCTAGCGACCGGGCCGTTCGCGTCTACGAGCAGTACTTC	CSASDRAVRVYEQYF	TRBV20-1	NA	NA	TRBJ2-7
TGTGCCAGCAACGGGGAACGCACAGATACGCAGTATTTT	CASNGERTDTQYF	TRBV2	NA	NA	TRBJ2-3
TGCAGTGCTAGAGGGACAGGGAGGACAGATACGCAGTATTTT	CSARGTGRTDTQYF	TRBV20-1	TRBD1	NA	TRBJ2-3
TGCGCCAGCAGCTTAGAGCTAGCGGGGGCTCATACGCAGTATTTT	CASSLELAGAHTQYF	TRBV5-1	TRBD2	NA	TRBJ2-3
TGCGCCAGCAGCGCCGGGACACCCTCCTACGAGCAGTACTTC	CASSAGTPSYEQYF	TRBV5-1	NA	NA	TRBJ2-7
TGCAGCGTTGGTCGGACGGCCTCAGATACGCAGTATTTT	CSVGRTASDTQYF	TRBV29-1	NA	NA	TRBJ2-3
TGTGCCAGCGGAAGTACCTACGAGCAGTACTTC	CASGSTYEQYF	TRBV28	NA	NA	TRBJ2-7
TGCGCCAGCAGCCCGAAGGTGGAACTGAACACTGAAGCTTTCTTT	CASSPKVELNTEAFF	TRBV5-1	NA	NA	TRBJ1-1